The 9 T cell receptor beta chains presented below share a single source sample, sequenced in a study of shared clonotypes between healthy human individuals (dated by TCRdb to 2018 to 2020). Library creation used the immunoSEQ multiplex PCR assay. TCRdb holds this immuneACCESS table with in-frame rearrangements only. Some clones are missing; in checked studies, unresolved V genes explain under half, and the rest has no known cause. Counted in this sample were roughly 2 million clones; about 95% of them appeared once. The ten largest clones take up 0.1% to 0.15% of the sample. Input material: naive CD4+ T cells sorted from blood. The meaning of the sample's cell subset or site label: CD45RA+ positively selected. Every receptor here comes from a man between 18 and 29 years old in good health.

V gene TRBV6-6 combines with J gene TRBJ1-5, with D perhaps TRBD1 (6 bases). Germline V gene lookup returns CDR1 MNHNY and CDR2 SVGAGI (reference sequence). CDR3 length: 13 residues. This CDR3 is CAARRGPDQPQHF. The CDR3 DNA follows: TGTGCTGCGCGACGGGGGCCAGATCAGCCCCAGCATTTT.

As regards this clone: A much bigger clone sits one base away, suggesting this may be a read error. Other nucleotide sequences in the sample specify the same CDR3. V gene TRBV6-5 combines with J gene TRBJ2-2; D is ambiguous. V dropped 4 bases and J dropped 2 bases, with 2 bases sitting between them. The CDR3 has 12 residues. Germline lookup yields CDR1 MNHEY and CDR2 SVGAGI. CDR3 residues: CASSSNTGELFF. Here the CDR3 DNA reads TGTGCCAGCAGTTCCAACACCGGGGAGCTGTTTTTT.

Concerning this clone itself: This sample also contains other DNA sequences that code for the same CDR3. The chain combines TRBV5-1 with TRBJ1-1, with D tentatively TRBD1 (5 bases). The V gene lost 3 bases and the J gene lost 0 bases, with 9 bases spanning the gap. Germline CDR1 reads SGHRS; CDR2 reads YFSETQ. This CDR3 region has 14 residues. The CDR3 region has the DNA TGCGCCAGCAGCTCGGCAGGGATGAACACTGAAGCTTTCTTT. The encoded protein is CASSSAGMNTEAFF.

This chain links TRBV2 with TRBJ1-2, with D tentatively TRBD1 (5 bases). This CDR3 spans 15 amino acids. Per the germline V gene, CDR1 is SNHLY and CDR2 is FYNNEI. V lost 2 bases and J 4 bases, leaving 14 bases between the germline ends. The CDR3 coding sequence is TGTGCCAGCAGTGAACAGGGCCTGGCGCTCTATGGCTACACCTTC. The encoded protein is CASSEQGLALYGYTF.

This clone occurred once. The identical CDR3 is also encoded by other nucleotide sequences in the sample. The chain is built from TRBV28 and TRBJ2-7; weak D call: TRBD2 (5 bases). Germline loops: CDR1 MDHEN, CDR2 SYDVKM. The CDR3 is 13 residues long. The germline V and J ends were trimmed by 2 bases and 4 bases, with 9 bases remaining between them. CDR3 sequence: CASSLPGRYEQYF. In DNA form, the CDR3 reads TGTGCCAGCAGTTTACCGGGAAGGTACGAGCAGTACTTC.

Only one count was recorded for this clone. The rearrangement links TRBV14 to TRBJ2-1; D possibly corresponds to TRBD1 (7 bases). The germline V gene has CDR1 SGHDN and CDR2 FVKESK. The CDR3 covers 17 residues. V lost 4 bases and J 6 bases, leaving 22 bases between the germline ends. In DNA, the CDR3 is TGTGCCAGCAGCCCCATAGGGGGGCAGGGGGACGGCAATGAGCAGTTCTTC. Translation: CASSPIGGQGDGNEQFF.

This clone has a single count. The chain employs TRBV30 and TRBJ2-7; 8 bases agree with TRBD2. Germline V gives CDR1 GTSNPN, CDR2 SVGIG (reference sequence). V lost 0 bases to trimming and J lost 6 bases; unmatched junction nucleotides: 7. This CDR3 has 14 residues. CDR3 DNA: TGTGCCTGGAGTGTAACTAGCGGCGTCGGCGAGCAGTACTTC. Translation gives CAWSVTSGVGEQYF.

This rearrangement joins TRBV7-2 to TRBJ1-5; D gene ambiguous. Germline CDR1 reads SGHTA; CDR2 reads FQGNSA. V was clipped by 5 bases and J by 1 base, with 9 bases between them. CDR3 length equals 14 residues. The CDR3 region has the DNA TGTGCCAGCAGCCGACAAGTAAGCAATCAGCCCCAGCATTTT. The encoded protein is CASSRQVSNQPQHF.

This rearrangement joins TRBV5-6 to TRBJ2-2; perhaps TRBD2 as D (5 bases). Germline loops: CDR1 SGHDT, CDR2 YYEEEE. The germline V and J ends were trimmed by 3 bases and 6 bases, with 12 bases remaining between them. This CDR3 has 14 residues. The CDR3 protein is CASSYDVGAGELFF. The CDR3 region has the DNA TGTGCCAGCAGCTATGACGTGGGAGCCGGGGAGCTGTTTTTT. Filled out from reference TRBV5-6 and TRBJ2-2, the complete variable domain reads DAGVTQSPTHLIKTRGQQVTLRCSPKSGHDTVSWYQQALGQGPQFIFQYYEEEERQRGNFPDRFSGHQFPNYSSELNVNALLLGDSALYLCASSYDVGAGELFFGEGSRLTVL.